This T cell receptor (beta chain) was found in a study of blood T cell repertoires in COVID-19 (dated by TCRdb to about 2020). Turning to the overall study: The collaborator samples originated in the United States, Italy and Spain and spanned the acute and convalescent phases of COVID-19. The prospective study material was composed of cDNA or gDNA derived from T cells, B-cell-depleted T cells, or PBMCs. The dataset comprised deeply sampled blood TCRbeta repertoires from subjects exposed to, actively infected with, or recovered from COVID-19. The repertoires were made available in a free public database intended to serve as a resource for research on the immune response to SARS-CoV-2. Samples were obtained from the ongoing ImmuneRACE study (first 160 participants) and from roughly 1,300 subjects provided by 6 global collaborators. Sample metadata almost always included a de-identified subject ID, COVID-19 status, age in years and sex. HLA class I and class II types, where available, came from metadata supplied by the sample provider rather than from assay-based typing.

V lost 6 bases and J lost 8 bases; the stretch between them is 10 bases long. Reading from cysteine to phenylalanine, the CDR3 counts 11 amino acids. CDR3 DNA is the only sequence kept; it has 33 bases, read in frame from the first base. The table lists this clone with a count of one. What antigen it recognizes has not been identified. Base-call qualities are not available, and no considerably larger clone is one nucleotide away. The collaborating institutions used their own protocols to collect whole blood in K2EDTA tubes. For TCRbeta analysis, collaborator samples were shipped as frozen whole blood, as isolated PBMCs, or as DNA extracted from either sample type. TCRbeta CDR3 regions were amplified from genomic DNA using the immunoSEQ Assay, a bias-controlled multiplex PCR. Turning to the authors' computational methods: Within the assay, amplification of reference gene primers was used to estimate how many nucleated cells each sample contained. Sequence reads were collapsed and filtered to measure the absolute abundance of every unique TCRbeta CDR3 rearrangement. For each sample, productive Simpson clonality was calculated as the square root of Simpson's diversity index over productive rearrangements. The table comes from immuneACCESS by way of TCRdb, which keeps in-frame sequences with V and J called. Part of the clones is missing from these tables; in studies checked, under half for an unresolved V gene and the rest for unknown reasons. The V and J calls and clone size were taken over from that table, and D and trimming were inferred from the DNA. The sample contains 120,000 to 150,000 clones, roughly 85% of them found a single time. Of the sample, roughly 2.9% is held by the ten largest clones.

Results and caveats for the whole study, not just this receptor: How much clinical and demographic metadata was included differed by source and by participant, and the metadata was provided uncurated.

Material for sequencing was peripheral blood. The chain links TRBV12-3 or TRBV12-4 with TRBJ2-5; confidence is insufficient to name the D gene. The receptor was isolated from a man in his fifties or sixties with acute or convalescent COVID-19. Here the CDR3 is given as CASSTAGTQYF. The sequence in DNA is TGTGCCAGCAGCACCGCCGGTACCCAGTACTTC.